These 4 T cell receptor beta chains were sequenced from one sample in a study of chemoradiotherapy in HPV16-positive cancers. Sequencing used immunoSEQ multiplex PCR; TCRdb keeps in-frame clones, though not all of them. The data show tens of thousands of clones, 90% to 95% seen once. Source: blood, taken from a patient who underwent chemoradiotherapy. The receptors derive from a human donor with HPV-associated anogenital cancer.

The CDR3 nucleotides are TGTGCCAGCAGTGAATTTTCTTGGTCGGGGAATCAGCCCCAGCATTTT. Its protein is CASSEFSWSGNQPQHF. V usage is TRBV6-1 and J usage is TRBJ1-5; D is unresolved. V lost 2 bases, J lost 4 bases, and 15 bases lay in between. There are 16 residues in the CDR3. CDR1 is MNHNS and CDR2 is SASEGT in the germline V gene.

The J gene is TRBJ2-2, the V gene TRBV27, with a possible D match to TRBD2 (6 bases). Germline-derived CDR1 and CDR2 are MNHEY and SMNVEV (reference sequence). V lost 6 bases, J lost 7 bases, and 12 bases lay in between. The CDR3 contains 13 residues. For the CDR3, the DNA is TGTGCCAGCAGAGTAACCGGGGGCGGGGAGCTGTTTTTT. Amino acids: CASRVTGGGELFF.

The rearrangement uses TRBV29-1 and TRBJ2-3, with TRBD1 identical over 7 bases. The ends lost 6 bases at V and 0 bases at J; junction bases unmatched: 6. Germline assignment: CDR1 SQVTM and CDR2 ANQGSEA. This CDR3 is built from 14 residues. CDR3 nucleotides: TGCAGCGTGGAACGGACAGGTAGCACAGATACGCAGTATTTT. This sequence encodes CSVERTGSTDTQYF.

V usage is TRBV7-9 and J usage is TRBJ1-1; no firm D call. Between the trimmed V and J ends, which lost 5 bases and 0 bases, there was a span of 13 bases. Per germline, CDR1 SEHNR and CDR2 FQNEAQ (reference sequence). The CDR3 covers 15 residues. CDR3 nucleotides: TGTGCCAGCAGCCCGCTTAATAGCATGAACACTGAAGCTTTCTTT. Its protein product is CASSPLNSMNTEAFF.